Each of the 20 T cell receptor beta chains below was sequenced from the same sample in a study of T cell repertoires in cytomegalovirus infection. No antigen has been identified for these receptors. TCRdb reanalysed the reads using MiXCR and keeps one entry per CDR3 protein. The repertoire holds hundreds of thousands of distinct CDR3 sequences, with 30% to 40% as singletons. The sample here was cultured PBMCs, taken from culture after CMV antigen stimulation. Receptors were obtained from a human donor in good health (CMV status not recorded). Some clones in this sample may be carry-over from other donors' samples.

The J gene is TRBJ1-1, the V gene TRBV6-1; TRBD1 matches 8 bases. The V gene's germline CDR1 is MNHNS and CDR2 SASEGT. Trimming took 5 bases from V and 4 from J; bases not matched to a gene: 9. The CDR3 is 15 residues long. This chain's CDR3 is CASSSGQVYSTEAFF. The CDR3 DNA reads TGTGCCAGCAGTTCGGGACAGGTCTACTCCACTGAAGCTTTCTTT.

The V gene is TRBV6-1, the J gene TRBJ2-3; 7 positions agree with TRBD2. From germline, CDR1 is MNHNS and CDR2 SASEGT. After removal of 0 bases from V and 6 bases from J, the junction contained 12 bases not matched to a gene. The CDR3 is 17 residues long. The CDR3 DNA is TGTGCCAGCAGTGAAGCGCGCCTCTTACGGGGAGGGGATACGCAGTATTTT. Its translation: CASSEARLLRGGDTQYF.

V is TRBV25-1 and J is TRBJ2-7; D unclear. Trimming cost V 4 bases and J 2 bases, with 6 bases left between them. The germline CDR1 and CDR2 sequences are MGHDK and SYGVNS. The CDR3 covers 12 residues. CDR3 nucleotide sequence: TGTGCCAGCAGTGGATCGCCCTACGAGCAGTACGTC. Translating gives CASSGSPYEQYV.

The sample holds a few counts of this clonotype. The rearrangement joins TRBV28 to TRBJ2-1; either TRBD1 or TRBD2 may supply D (5 bases each). CDR3 size: 15 residues. Per the germline V gene, CDR1 is MDHEN and CDR2 is SYDVKM. V lost 4 bases to trimming and J lost 6 bases, with 16 bases between them. CDR3: CASSSFGARANEQFF. CDR3 nucleotide sequence: TGTGCCAGCAGTTCGTTTGGGGCGCGGGCCAATGAGCAGTTCTTC.

This clonotype was observed a few times. This chain joins TRBV11-2 and TRBJ2-7, with TRBD1 identical over 7 bases. CDR3 length: 14 residues. With V trimmed by 0 bases and J by 5 bases, 4 bases remained unmatched. Looked up from germline, CDR1 is SGHAT and CDR2 is FQNNGV. The CDR3 is CASSLDQGGHEQYV. CDR3 coding DNA: TGTGCCAGCAGCTTAGATCAAGGGGGCCACGAGCAGTACGTC.

This clonotype was seen repeatedly, ten times or more. The chain couples TRBV11-2 to TRBJ1-1, with D possibly being TRBD1 (5 bases). The germline gives CDR1 SGHAT, CDR2 FQNNGV. The CDR3 length is 14 residues. V was pared by 4 bases and J by 5 bases, with 14 bases between. DNA for the CDR3: TGTGCCAGCAGCTGGGGCGTGGGGGGAACTGAAGCTTTCTTT. It encodes CASSWGVGGTEAFF.

This clonotype has a handful of counts. The chain joins TRBV20-1 to TRBJ1-1; possibly TRBD1 for D (6 bases). CDR1 is DFQATT, CDR2 SNEGSKA, per germline (reference sequence). Trimming pared 6 bases from V and 2 bases from J, leaving 10 bases between. The CDR3 is made up of 12 amino acids. The CDR3 coding sequence is TGCAGTGCCCTGGGGGCAAACACTGAAGCTTTCTTT. Its translation is CSALGANTEAFF.

This clonotype was seen a handful of times. The chain uses TRBV6-1 and TRBJ2-1; the D is unclear. The V end was cut by 1 base, the J end by 7 bases, with 8 bases between. The germline CDR1 and CDR2 sequences are MNHNS and SASEGT. The CDR3 spans 13 residues. The CDR3 DNA reads as TGTGCCAGCAGTGAAGATGCGGTTAATGAGCAGTTCTTC. Translation: CASSEDAVNEQFF.

The chain joins TRBV10-3 to TRBJ2-1; 9 bases are a match to TRBD2. Germline V gene data show CDR1 as ENHRY and CDR2 as SYGVKD. The CDR3 sequence is 19 residues long. V dropped 7 bases and J dropped 4; count of bases not matched to a gene: 20. The CDR3 DNA reads TGTGCCATCAACCCTGGACCATCGACTAGCGGAGGCACATACAATGAGCAGTTCTTC. Encoded protein: CAINPGPSTSGGTYNEQFF.

This clonotype appeared a few times. V gene TRBV5-1 combines with J gene TRBJ1-1; 9 bases line up with TRBD1. V trimming: 4 bases; J trimming: 0 bases; junction bases outside the gene matches: 4. In germline, CDR1 is SGHRS, CDR2 YFSETQ. This CDR3 spans 15 amino acids. For the CDR3, the DNA is TGCGCCAGCAGCCGGGGACAGGGATTGAACACTGAAGCTTTCTTT. As protein: CASSRGQGLNTEAFF.

J is TRBJ2-3 and V is TRBV6-2 or TRBV6-3, with no clear D. Trimming removed 4 bases from V and 4 bases from J, with 21 bases in between. CDR1 and CDR2 (germline): MNHEY, SVGEGT. This CDR3 comprises 17 residues. CDR3 in DNA: TGTGCCAGCAGTTCCCTAGGATTCGGACGAGGCGCAGATACGCAGTATTTT. Amino acid sequence: CASSSLGFGRGADTQYF.

The chain recombines TRBV19 with TRBJ2-1; D possibly corresponds to TRBD2 (6 bases). Germline CDR1 LNHDA, CDR2 SQIVND (reference sequence). Trimming took off 3 bases at V and 5 bases at J, with 23 bases between the two ends. The CDR3 is 18 residues long. The DNA for the CDR3 is TGTGCCAGTAGTATCCGCAGGAACTCCGGGACGGGGGACAATGAGCAGTTCTTC. It specifies CASSIRRNSGTGDNEQFF.

This clonotype came up a few times. The chain combines TRBV29-1 with TRBJ2-7, with 8 bases that match TRBD1. Germline CDR1 SQVTM, CDR2 ANQGSEA. CDR3 length: 13 residues. The ends lost 6 bases at V and 4 bases at J; junction bases unmatched: 8. The CDR3 DNA follows: TGCAGCGTGTGGACAGGGAGAGATTACGAGCAGTACTTC. Protein product: CSVWTGRDYEQYF.

The chain combines TRBV28 with TRBJ1-2, with D perhaps matching TRBD1 (6 bases). V lost 6 bases and J 1 base, leaving 15 bases between the germline ends. The CDR3 extends over 15 amino acids. Germline CDR1 reads MDHEN; CDR2 reads SYDVKM. The CDR3 nucleotides read TGTGCCAGCAGCCCCTCCGACAGGATTAACTATGGCTACACCTTC. Translation: CASSPSDRINYGYTF.

This clonotype was seen many times. The DNA of the CDR3 is TGTGCCAGCAGCTTAGGTCTGGGGGGGAGGGACCTGAATGAGCAGTTCTTC. Amino acids: CASSLGLGGRDLNEQFF. J is TRBJ2-1 and V is TRBV11-3, with 7 bases matching TRBD2. This CDR3 has 17 residues. Trimming removed 1 base from V and 7 bases from J; junction bases left unmatched: 13. In germline, CDR1 is SGHNT, CDR2 YENEEA.

This sequence joins TRBV5-1 and TRBJ1-6; possible D gene TRBD1, 6 bases. Trimming left V 4 bases short and J 9 bases short, with 14 bases between. This CDR3 contains 14 residues. Per the germline V gene, CDR1 is SGHRS and CDR2 is YFSETQ. The CDR3, as DNA: TGCGCCAGCAGCCCCGACGGGGGCGGTTCACCCCTCCACTTT. It specifies CASSPDGGGSPLHF.

CDR3 nucleotides: TGTGCCAGCAGTGAAAGGACTAGCGGACTTAAAAATACGCAGTATTTT. This encodes CASSERTSGLKNTQYF. This chain links TRBV25-1 with TRBJ2-3, with TRBD2 matching 10 bases. V was clipped by 2 bases and J by 7 bases; unmatched bases: 9. The CDR3 extends over 16 amino acids. The germline V gene encodes CDR1 MGHDK and CDR2 SYGVNS.

This clonotype was seen a handful of times. This chain links TRBV7-2 with TRBJ2-1; TRBD2 agrees at 16 bases. Germline CDR1 reads SGHTA; CDR2 reads FQGNSA. The CDR3 has 16 residues. V was pared by 5 bases and J by 7 bases, with 5 bases of the junction left unmatched. CDR3 coding DNA: TGTGCCAGCAGCCCGGGACTAGCGGGAGGGCGGAATGAGCAGTTCTTC. Residues: CASSPGLAGGRNEQFF.

The rearrangement uses TRBV28 and TRBJ2-7, with TRBD1 matching over 9 bases. Germline loops: CDR1 MDHEN, CDR2 SYDVKM. V lost 7 bases to trimming and J lost 11 bases; unmatched junction nucleotides: 12. CDR3 size: 13 residues. The CDR3 loop is CASNPWDREVKYF. The DNA for the CDR3 is TGTGCCAGCAATCCTTGGGACAGGGAAGTTAAGTACTTC. The variable domain in full, with the rest retrieved from reference TRBV28 and TRBJ2-7, is DVKVTQSSRYLVKRTGEKVFLECVQDMDHENMFWYRQDPGLGLRLIYFSYDVKMKEKGDIPEGYSVSREKKERFSLILESASTNQTSMYLCASNPWDREVKYFGPGTRLTVT.

This clonotype was seen only a few times. J is TRBJ2-7 and V is TRBV12-3 or TRBV12-4; possibly TRBD1 or TRBD2 for D (6 bases each). V lost 6 bases, J lost 6 bases, and 21 bases lay in between. This CDR3 region has 15 residues. The CDR3 is CASRGAGGQGREQYF. The DNA of the CDR3 is TGTGCCAGCAGGGGGGCCGGGGGACAAGGTCGCGAGCAGTACTTC.